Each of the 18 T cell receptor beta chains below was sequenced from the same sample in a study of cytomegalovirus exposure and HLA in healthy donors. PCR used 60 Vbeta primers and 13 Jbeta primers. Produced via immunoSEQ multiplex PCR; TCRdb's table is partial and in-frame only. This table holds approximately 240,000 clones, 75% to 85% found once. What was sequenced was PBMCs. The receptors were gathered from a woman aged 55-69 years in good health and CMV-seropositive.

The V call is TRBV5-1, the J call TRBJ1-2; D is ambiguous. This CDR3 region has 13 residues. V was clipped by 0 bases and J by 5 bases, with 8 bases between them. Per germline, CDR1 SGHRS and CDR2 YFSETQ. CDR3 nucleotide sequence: TGCGCCAGCAGCTTGGCGGAGGCGTATGGCTACACCTTC. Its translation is CASSLAEAYGYTF.

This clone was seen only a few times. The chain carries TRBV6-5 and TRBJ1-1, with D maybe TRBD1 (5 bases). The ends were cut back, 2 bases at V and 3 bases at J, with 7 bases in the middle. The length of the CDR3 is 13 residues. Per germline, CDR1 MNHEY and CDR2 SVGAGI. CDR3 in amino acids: CASSYRGDTEAFF. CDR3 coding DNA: TGTGCCAGCAGTTACCGGGGGGACACTGAAGCTTTCTTT.

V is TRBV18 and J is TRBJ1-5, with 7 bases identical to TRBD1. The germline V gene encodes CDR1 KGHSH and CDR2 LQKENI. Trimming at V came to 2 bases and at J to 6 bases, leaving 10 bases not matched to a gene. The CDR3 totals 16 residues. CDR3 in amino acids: CASSPNDREVSQPQHF. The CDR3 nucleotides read TGTGCCAGCTCACCAAATGACAGGGAGGTCAGTCAGCCCCAGCATTTT.

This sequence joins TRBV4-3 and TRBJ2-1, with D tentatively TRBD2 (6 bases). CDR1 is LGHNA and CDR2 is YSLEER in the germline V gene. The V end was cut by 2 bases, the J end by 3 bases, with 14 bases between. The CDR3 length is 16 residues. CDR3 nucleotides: TGCGCCAGCAGCCAACAAAAGCTAGCGAGCTACAATGAGCAGTTCTTC. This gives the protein CASSQQKLASYNEQFF.

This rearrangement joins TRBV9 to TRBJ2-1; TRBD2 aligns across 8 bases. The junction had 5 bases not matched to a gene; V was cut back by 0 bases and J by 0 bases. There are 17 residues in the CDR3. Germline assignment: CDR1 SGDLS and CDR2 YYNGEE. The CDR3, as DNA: TGTGCCAGCAGCGTAGCCCTAGCGGGCCTCTCCTACAATGAGCAGTTCTTC. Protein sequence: CASSVALAGLSYNEQFF.

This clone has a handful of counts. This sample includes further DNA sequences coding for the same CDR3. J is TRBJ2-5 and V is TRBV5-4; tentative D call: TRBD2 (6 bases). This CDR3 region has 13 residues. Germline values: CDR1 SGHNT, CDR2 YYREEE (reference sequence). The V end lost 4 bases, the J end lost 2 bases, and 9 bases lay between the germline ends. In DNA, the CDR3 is TGTGCCAGCAGCGCCGGGGGACAAGAGACCCAGTACTTC. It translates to CASSAGGQETQYF.

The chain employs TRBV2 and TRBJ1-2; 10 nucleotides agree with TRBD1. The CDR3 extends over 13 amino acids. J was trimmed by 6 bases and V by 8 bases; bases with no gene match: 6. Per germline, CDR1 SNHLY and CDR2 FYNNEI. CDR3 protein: CASHTGQGDGYTF. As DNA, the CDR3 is TGTGCCAGCCACACCGGACAGGGGGATGGCTACACCTTC.

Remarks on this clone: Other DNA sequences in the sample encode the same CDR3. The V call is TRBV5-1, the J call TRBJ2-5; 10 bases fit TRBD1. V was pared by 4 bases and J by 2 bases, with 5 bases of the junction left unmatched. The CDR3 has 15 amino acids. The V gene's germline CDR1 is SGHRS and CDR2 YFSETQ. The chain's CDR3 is CASSTGQGGQETQYF. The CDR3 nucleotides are TGCGCCAGCAGCACCGGACAGGGGGGTCAAGAGACCCAGTACTTC.

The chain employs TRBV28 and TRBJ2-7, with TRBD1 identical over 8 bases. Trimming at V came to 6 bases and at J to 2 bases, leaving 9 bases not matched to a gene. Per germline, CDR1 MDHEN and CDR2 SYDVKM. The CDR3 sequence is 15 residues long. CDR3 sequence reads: CASSSYRGQAYEQYF. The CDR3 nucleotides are TGTGCCAGCAGCTCTTACAGGGGACAGGCCTACGAGCAGTACTTC.

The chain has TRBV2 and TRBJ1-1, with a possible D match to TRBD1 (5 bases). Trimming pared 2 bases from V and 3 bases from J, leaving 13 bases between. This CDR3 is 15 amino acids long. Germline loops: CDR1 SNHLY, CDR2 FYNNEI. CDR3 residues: CASSEIGGGDTEAFF. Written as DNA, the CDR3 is TGTGCCAGCAGTGAAATTGGGGGAGGGGACACTGAAGCTTTCTTT.

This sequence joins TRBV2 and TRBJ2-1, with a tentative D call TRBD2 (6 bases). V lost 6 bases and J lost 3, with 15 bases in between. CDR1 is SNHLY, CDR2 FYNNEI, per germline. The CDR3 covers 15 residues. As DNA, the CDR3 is TGTGCCAGCAGCGTAGACGGGGGAGGCTACAATGAGCAGTTCTTC. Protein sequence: CASSVDGGGYNEQFF.

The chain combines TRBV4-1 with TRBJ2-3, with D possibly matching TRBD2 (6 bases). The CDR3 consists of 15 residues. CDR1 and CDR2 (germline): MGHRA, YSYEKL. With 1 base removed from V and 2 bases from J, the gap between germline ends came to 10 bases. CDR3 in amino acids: CASSQVKDYTDTQYF. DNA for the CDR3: TGCGCCAGCAGCCAAGTTAAGGACTACACAGATACGCAGTATTTT.

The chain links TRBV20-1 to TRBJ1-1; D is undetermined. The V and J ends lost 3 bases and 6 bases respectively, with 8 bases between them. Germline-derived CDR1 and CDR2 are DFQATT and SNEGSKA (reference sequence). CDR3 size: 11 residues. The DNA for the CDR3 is TGCAGTGCTAGGAGGGTTCCTGAAGCTTTCTTT. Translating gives CSARRVPEAFF.

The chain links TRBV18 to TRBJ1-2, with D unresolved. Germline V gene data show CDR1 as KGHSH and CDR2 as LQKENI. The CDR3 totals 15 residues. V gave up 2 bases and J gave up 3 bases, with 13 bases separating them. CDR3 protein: CASSPVATSYYGYTF. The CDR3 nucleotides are TGTGCCAGCTCACCAGTGGCCACCTCTTACTATGGCTACACCTTC.

This chain's CDR3 is CAISDRERGGSYNEQFF. CDR3 sequence (DNA): TGTGCCATCAGTGACCGGGAGCGGGGGGGTTCCTACAATGAGCAGTTCTTC. The chain has TRBV10-3 and TRBJ2-1; 10 nucleotides match TRBD2. CDR3 length: 17 residues. The V gene's germline CDR1 is ENHRY and CDR2 SYGVKD. V shed 3 bases, J shed 1 base, and the junction held 6 bases outside the gene matches.

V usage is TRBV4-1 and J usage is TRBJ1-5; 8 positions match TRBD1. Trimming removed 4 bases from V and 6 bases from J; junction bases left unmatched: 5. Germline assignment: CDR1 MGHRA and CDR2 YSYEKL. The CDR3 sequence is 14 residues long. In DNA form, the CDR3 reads TGCGCCAGCAGCCCGGGACAGGAGGGTCAGCCCCAGCATTTT. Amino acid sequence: CASSPGQEGQPQHF.

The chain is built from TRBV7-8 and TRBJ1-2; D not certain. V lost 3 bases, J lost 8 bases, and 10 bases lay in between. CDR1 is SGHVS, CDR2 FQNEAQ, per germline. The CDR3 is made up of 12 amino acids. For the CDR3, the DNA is TGTGCCAGCAGCTTTAAGGGAGGCGGCTACACCTTC. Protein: CASSFKGGGYTF.

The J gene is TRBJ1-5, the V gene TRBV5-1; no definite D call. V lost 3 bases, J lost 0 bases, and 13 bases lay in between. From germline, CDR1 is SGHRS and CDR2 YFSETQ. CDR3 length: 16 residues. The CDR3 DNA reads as TGCGCCAGCAGCTCCGGAGCCGTAAATAGCAATCAGCCCCAGCATTTT. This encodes CASSSGAVNSNQPQHF.